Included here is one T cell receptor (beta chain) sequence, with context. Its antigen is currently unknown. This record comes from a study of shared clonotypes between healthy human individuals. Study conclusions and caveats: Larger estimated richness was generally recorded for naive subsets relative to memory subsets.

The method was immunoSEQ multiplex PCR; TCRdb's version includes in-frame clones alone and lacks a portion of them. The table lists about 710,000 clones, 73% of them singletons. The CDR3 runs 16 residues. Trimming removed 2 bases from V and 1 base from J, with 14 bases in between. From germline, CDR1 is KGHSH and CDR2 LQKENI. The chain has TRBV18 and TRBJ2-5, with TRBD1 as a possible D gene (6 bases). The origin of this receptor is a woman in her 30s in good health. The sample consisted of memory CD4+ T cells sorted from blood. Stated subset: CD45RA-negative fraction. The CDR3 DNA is TGTGCCAGCTCACCAAGCGAGTGGGGGCTCCAAGAGACCCAGTACTTC. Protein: CASSPSEWGLQETQYF.